This T cell receptor (beta chain) came from a study of blood T cell repertoires in COVID-19. Study information: The cDNA or gDNA used as material had been derived from T cells, B-cell-depleted T cells, or PBMCs.

The authors' processing: Reference gene primer amplification yielded estimated nucleated cell counts. Sequencing was performed with immunoSEQ multiplex PCR; in TCRdb, only in-frame clones are kept and a portion is missing. Clone size and the V and J calls come from that table; the DNA yielded D and trimming. The sample carries about 320,000 clones, about 89% recorded once. The age range of participants was about 18 to 100 years, with residence in about two dozen US areas. V dropped 3 bases and J dropped 3 bases, with 8 bases sitting between them. The germline V gene has CDR1 MNHNY and CDR2 SVGAGI (reference sequence). The CDR3 is 14 residues long.

The TCR comes from a man in his sixties who had recovered from COVID-19. Specimen: PBMCs or T cells enriched from blood (not recorded which). The rearrangement links TRBV6-6 to TRBJ2-2; the D is unclear. This CDR3 is CASSYQGDTGELFF. The CDR3 coding sequence is TGTGCCAGCAGTTATCAAGGAGACACCGGGGAGCTGTTTTTT.